These 27 T cell receptor beta chains were all obtained from the same sample, sequenced in a study of shared clonotypes between healthy human individuals. Only in-frame clones appear in the TCRdb table, and some are missing; sequencing was by immunoSEQ multiplex PCR. The data show over 750,000 clones, 96% seen once. It was CD45RO-negative cells, positively selected for CCR7, that made up naive CD8 cells, with terminally differentiated effector memory CD45RA+ cells excluded. The sample was naive CD8+ T cells sorted from blood. These receptors were collected from a man under 40 in good health.

The rearrangement uses TRBV6-5 and TRBJ2-5; no firm D call. The V gene's germline CDR1 is MNHEY and CDR2 SVGAGI. The CDR3 is made up of 12 amino acids. Trimming cost V 4 bases and J 1 base, with 4 bases left between them. The CDR3 spells CASSSLQETQYF. The CDR3 DNA follows: TGTGCCAGCAGTTCCCTCCAAGAGACCCAGTACTTC.

This clone was picked up one time. The gene calls are TRBV4-2 and TRBJ2-1; TRBD2 matches at 10 bases. The CDR3 consists of 15 residues. Losses at the gene ends were 8 bases for V and 9 bases for J; bases not matched to a gene: 13. Germline V CDR1 and CDR2: LGHNA, YNFKEQ. This CDR3 reads CASRRQREGRGEQFF. CDR3 coding DNA: TGTGCCAGCCGACGCCAGCGGGAGGGCCGGGGTGAGCAGTTCTTC.

The chain links TRBV18 to TRBJ1-2; D unresolved. The germline V gene encodes CDR1 KGHSH and CDR2 LQKENI. The V gene lost 5 bases and the J gene lost 4 bases, with 17 bases spanning the gap. There are 15 residues in the CDR3. CDR3 bases: TGTGCCAGCTCATCAACGTCGGCGGACTCCTATGGCTACACCTTC. Translated, it gives CASSSTSADSYGYTF. Filled out from reference TRBV18 and TRBJ1-2, the complete variable domain reads NAGVMQNPRHLVRRRGQEARLRCSPMKGHSHVYWYRQLPEEGLKFMVYLQKENIIDESGMPKERFSAEFPKEGPSILRIQQVVRGDSAAYFCASSSTSADSYGYTFGSGTRLTVV.

The J gene is TRBJ2-1, the V gene TRBV10-2; 8 positions agree with TRBD2. The CDR3 spans 14 residues. Per germline, CDR1 WSHSY and CDR2 SAAADI. The V gene end was trimmed by 8 bases and the J gene end by 1 base; junction bases not matched to a gene: 4. In nucleotides, the CDR3 is TGCGCCAGCGATCGGGAGGGGTCCTACAATGAGCAGTTCTTC. It translates to CASDREGSYNEQFF.

The J gene is TRBJ2-5, the V gene TRBV7-8, with D perhaps TRBD1 (5 bases). The CDR3 has 13 residues. Between the trimmed V and J ends, which lost 5 bases and 4 bases, there was a span of 11 bases. Germline assignment: CDR1 SGHVS and CDR2 FQNEAQ. The CDR3 nucleotides read TGTGCCAGCAGCCGACAGCTTCTAGAGACCCAGTACTTC. Translated: CASSRQLLETQYF.

V and J are TRBV7-8 and TRBJ2-2; a possible D gene is TRBD1 (6 bases). This CDR3 has 15 residues. The germline V gene has CDR1 SGHVS and CDR2 FQNEAQ. With 7 bases removed from V and 2 bases from J, the gap between germline ends came to 14 bases. CDR3 residues: CASTPGTPNTGELFF. CDR3 nucleotide sequence: TGTGCCAGCACCCCCGGGACACCAAACACCGGGGAGCTGTTTTTT.

Here the CDR3 DNA reads TGCGCCAGCAGTGAGGCAGATAGCTCCTACGAGCAGTACTTC. This sequence encodes CASSEADSSYEQYF. The chain has TRBV10-2 and TRBJ2-7; D call uncertain. Trimming cost V 2 bases and J 0 bases, with 8 bases left between them. The CDR3 is 14 amino acids. Germline lookup yields CDR1 WSHSY and CDR2 SAAADI.

The rearrangement links TRBV19 to TRBJ2-3; weak D call: TRBD1 (5 bases). Trimming took 3 bases from V and 6 from J, leaving 10 bases between them. Germline lookup yields CDR1 LNHDA and CDR2 SQIVND (reference sequence). The CDR3 runs to 13 residues. The CDR3 loop reads CASSIAGADTQYF. CDR3 DNA: TGTGCCAGTAGTATCGCTGGGGCGGATACGCAGTATTTT. The whole variable domain, remainder taken from reference TRBV19 and TRBJ2-3, is DGGITQSPKYLFRKEGQNVTLSCEQNLNHDAMYWYRQDPGQGLRLIYYSQIVNDFQKGDIAEGYSVSREKKESFPLTVTSAQKNPTAFYLCASSIAGADTQYFGPGTRLTVL.

This clone was seen a handful of times. Distinct nucleotide sequences in the sample also encode this CDR3. J is TRBJ2-7 and V is TRBV11-2; D remains ambiguous. CDR1 and CDR2 (germline): SGHAT, FQNNGV. Trimming cost V 0 bases and J 0 bases, with 3 bases left between them. CDR3 length: 13 amino acids. Here the CDR3 DNA reads TGTGCCAGCAGCTTAGAGAGCTCCTACGAGCAGTACTTC. Amino acids: CASSLESSYEQYF.

The rearrangement links TRBV11-1 to TRBJ2-7; D is possibly TRBD1 or TRBD2 (5 bases each). The V and J ends lost 4 bases and 1 base respectively, with 17 bases between them. CDR1 is SGHAT and CDR2 is FQDESV in the germline V gene (reference sequence). The CDR3 sequence is 16 residues long. The CDR3 protein is CASSSTGPVLSYEQYF. The CDR3 nucleotides are TGTGCCAGCAGCTCGACGGGGCCCGTTCTTTCCTACGAGCAGTACTTC.

The chain combines TRBV4-2 with TRBJ2-7; D perhaps matches TRBD1 (6 bases). Trimming removed 3 bases from V and 0 bases from J, with 12 bases in between. This CDR3 comprises 15 residues. CDR1 LGHNA and CDR2 YNFKEQ come from the germline V gene. The CDR3: CASSQPGTNSYEQYF. For the CDR3, the DNA is TGTGCCAGCAGCCAGCCCGGGACAAACTCCTACGAGCAGTACTTC.

The rearrangement joins TRBV7-2 to TRBJ2-1, with D uncertain. Germline V gene data show CDR1 as SGHTA and CDR2 as FQGNSA. V was clipped by 1 base and J by 8 bases, with 9 bases between them. The CDR3 runs to 13 residues. The CDR3 nucleotides read TGTGCCAGCAGCTTAGGAGGTTCGGATGAGCAGTTCTTC. It is translated as CASSLGGSDEQFF.

The V and J genes are TRBV14 and TRBJ2-1; D is ambiguous. CDR3 length equals 13 residues. V shed 6 bases and J shed 5 bases, with 11 bases lying between them. Germline V CDR1 and CDR2: SGHDN, FVKESK. The CDR3 nucleotides are TGTGCCAGCAGGCAGGACGGTGACAATGAGCAGTTCTTC. This gives the protein CASRQDGDNEQFF.

This clone has a handful of counts. The chain has TRBV27 and TRBJ2-1; no clear D gene. Germline CDR1 MNHEY, CDR2 SMNVEV (reference sequence). This CDR3 spans 13 amino acids. V shed 4 bases and J shed 0 bases, with 4 bases lying between them. The CDR3 nucleotides read TGTGCCAGCAGTTCCCTCTCCTACAATGAGCAGTTCTTC. It codes for CASSSLSYNEQFF.

The chain recombines TRBV10-2 with TRBJ2-1; D may be TRBD1 or TRBD2 (5 bases each). The germline V gene encodes CDR1 WSHSY and CDR2 SAAADI. This CDR3 comprises 14 residues. V was pared by 8 bases and J by 0 bases, with 11 bases between. As DNA, the CDR3 is TGCGCCAGCCGGGACCTCCTCTCCTACAATGAGCAGTTCTTC. It codes for CASRDLLSYNEQFF.

The chain employs TRBV7-9 and TRBJ2-2, with unresolved D. Germline V lookup: CDR1 SEHNR, CDR2 FQNEAQ (reference sequence). The CDR3 length is 15 residues. The V gene lost 6 bases and the J gene lost 7 bases, with 18 bases spanning the gap. CDR3 amino acids: CASSDPRRMGGELFF. The DNA for the CDR3 is TGTGCCAGCAGTGACCCGAGGCGAATGGGCGGGGAGCTGTTTTTT. Looking up the rest from reference TRBV7-9 and TRBJ2-2 gives the full variable domain: DTGVSQNPRHKITKRGQNVTFRCDPISEHNRLYWYRQTLGQGPEFLTYFQNEAQLEKSRLLSDRFSAERPKGSFSTLEIQRTEQGDSAMYLCASSDPRRMGGELFFGEGSRLTVL.

V usage is TRBV21-1 and J usage is TRBJ1-1; the D segment call TRBD1 is taken from the table without a DNA check. TRBV21-1 is deemed a pseudogene. The CDR3 totals 15 residues. The CDR3 sequence is CASSKVLGSSTEAFF. For the CDR3, the DNA is TGTGCCAGCAGCAAAGTGTTGGGCTCGAGTACTGAAGCTTTCTTT.

Comment on this clone: This sample also contains other DNA sequences that code for the same CDR3. This chain connects TRBV9 to TRBJ2-1; 7 bases line up with TRBD2. CDR3 length: 16 amino acids. Germline CDR1 reads SGDLS; CDR2 reads YYNGEE. With 0 bases clipped from V and 0 bases from J, the junction kept 3 bases outside the gene matches. The CDR3 DNA reads as TGTGCCAGCAGCGTAGAGGGCGGGAGCTCCTACAATGAGCAGTTCTTC. Translation: CASSVEGGSSYNEQFF.

The chain joins TRBV6-1 to TRBJ2-7; D remains ambiguous. The CDR3 spans 15 residues. Germline V gene sequence: CDR1 MNHNS, CDR2 SASEGT. V dropped 2 bases and J dropped 5 bases, with 16 bases sitting between them. In DNA, the CDR3 is TGTGCCAGCAGTGAATGGGGTATCGGGCTCAACGAGCAGTACTTC. Translating gives CASSEWGIGLNEQYF.

This chain uses TRBV11-2 with TRBJ1-1, with D uncertain. CDR1 and CDR2 from the germline V gene are SGHAT and FQNNGV. There are 12 residues in the CDR3. V lost 5 bases, J lost 4 bases, and 8 bases lay in between. In nucleotides, the CDR3 is TGTGCCAGCAGCGGGCTTGGCACTGAAGCTTTCTTT. It codes for CASSGLGTEAFF.

The V gene is TRBV29-1, the J gene TRBJ2-7, with TRBD1 matching over 8 bases. Trimming cost V 0 bases and J 2 bases; bases outside gene matches: 9. This CDR3 comprises 16 residues. Germline V CDR1 and CDR2: SQVTM, ANQGSEA. CDR3: CSVEDRRTGRTYEQYF. The CDR3 DNA follows: TGCAGCGTTGAAGATCGGAGGACAGGGCGGACCTACGAGCAGTACTTC.

V and J are TRBV7-9 and TRBJ1-5; 8 bases agree with TRBD1. The CDR3 contains 13 residues. V lost 5 bases, J lost 6 bases, and 3 bases stayed unmatched. Germline CDR1 is SEHNR and CDR2 is FQNEAQ (reference sequence). CDR3 DNA sequence: TGTGCCAGCAGCCCTACAGGGGGTCAGCCCCAGCATTTT. Its translation: CASSPTGGQPQHF.

The V and J genes are TRBV27 and TRBJ1-1; D is unresolved. The length of the CDR3 is 14 residues. Germline CDR1 reads MNHEY; CDR2 reads SMNVEV (reference sequence). The germline V and J ends were trimmed by 6 bases and 5 bases, with 16 bases remaining between them. The CDR3 DNA sequence: TGTGCCAGCAGCCTCCAGACGGGTGCGACTGAAGCTTTCTTT. Translating it yields CASSLQTGATEAFF.

The rearrangement links TRBV7-9 to TRBJ2-7, with D unclear. The CDR3 contains 12 residues. Trimming left V 1 base short and J 6 bases short, with 7 bases between. Germline lookup yields CDR1 SEHNR and CDR2 FQNEAQ (reference sequence). This chain's CDR3 is CASSLGFSEQYF. In DNA form, the CDR3 reads TGTGCCAGCAGCTTAGGGTTCTCCGAGCAGTACTTC.

The V gene is TRBV11-3, the J gene TRBJ2-2; TRBD1 matches 9 bases. The CDR3 is made up of 15 amino acids. V was clipped by 4 bases and J by 6 bases; unmatched bases: 6. CDR1 and CDR2 (germline): SGHNT, YENEEA. CDR3: CASSSRDRVSGELFF. Here the CDR3 DNA reads TGTGCCAGCAGCTCCCGGGACAGGGTCTCCGGGGAGCTGTTTTTT.

The chain joins TRBV27 to TRBJ2-3; the match to TRBD2 covers 11 bases. The germline V gene encodes CDR1 MNHEY and CDR2 SMNVEV (reference sequence). There are 16 residues in the CDR3. With V trimmed by 2 bases and J by 6 bases, 7 bases remained unmatched. This CDR3 reads CASSLQLAGGLDTQYF. DNA of the CDR3: TGTGCCAGCAGTTTACAGCTAGCGGGAGGTTTGGATACGCAGTATTTT.

The J gene is TRBJ2-5, the V gene TRBV11-2; D is unclear. CDR1 and CDR2 from the germline V gene are SGHAT and FQNNGV. This CDR3 is built from 12 residues. V gave up 1 base and J gave up 5 bases, with 5 bases separating them. As DNA, the CDR3 is TGTGCCAGCAGCTTAGTTTTGGAGACCCAGTACTTC. Amino acids: CASSLVLETQYF.